A selection of T cell receptor beta chains follows, all from one sample in a study of OX40 agonist ivuxolimab in advanced cancers. Clones were sequenced by immunoSEQ multiplex PCR, and TCRdb holds only the in-frame ones, with some missing. The sample includes some 77,000 clones, roughly 84% seen only once; the top ten take 6.2%. The sequences come from CD4+ or CD8+ T cells sorted from blood, collected in a trial of the OX40 agonist ivuxolimab. The origin of the receptors is an adult with an advanced solid tumor such as melanoma, head and neck, liver or kidney cancer. Both conserved end residues are part of each CDR3. The D gene is left open where the match is weak. Clone size is given for some rows only: seen once, a few or many times, or a class if the clone is expanded.

clone size: NA
J gene: TRBJ2-1
D gene: NA
V gene: TRBV18
CDR3 protein: CASSPSNEQFF
CDR3 DNA: TGTGCCAGCTCACCTAGCAATGAGCAGTTCTTC

clone size: NA
J gene: TRBJ1-2
D gene: TRBD1
V gene: TRBV19
CDR3 protein: CASRRTGDGYTF
CDR3 DNA: TGTGCCAGTAGACGGACAGGGGATGGCTACACCTTC

clone size: NA
J gene: TRBJ2-2
D gene: TRBD2
V gene: TRBV5-1
CDR3 protein: CASSSGLAGPSNTGELFF
CDR3 DNA: TGCGCCAGCAGCTCAGGGCTAGCGGGACCCTCGAACACCGGGGAGCTGTTTTTT

clone size: once
J gene: TRBJ2-2
D gene: TRBD1
V gene: TRBV5-1
CDR3 protein: CASRKDRPGELFF
CDR3 DNA: TGCGCCAGCAGAAAGGACAGGCCCGGGGAGCTGTTTTTT

clone size: NA
J gene: TRBJ1-6
D gene: TRBD1
V gene: TRBV28
CDR3 protein: CASRLRTGSRSPLHF
CDR3 DNA: TGTGCCAGCAGGTTACGGACAGGCTCGAGGTCACCCCTCCACTTT

clone size: many
J gene: TRBJ2-3
D gene: NA
V gene: TRBV11-2
CDR3 protein: CASSATLQGSSTDTQYF
CDR3 DNA: TGTGCCAGCAGCGCCACACTACAGGGCTCTAGCACAGATACGCAGTATTTT

clone size: NA
J gene: TRBJ2-1
D gene: TRBD2
V gene: TRBV5-4
CDR3 protein: CASSLPSGGAHEQFF
CDR3 DNA: TGTGCCAGCAGCCTGCCTAGCGGGGGGGCCCATGAGCAGTTCTTC

clone size: once
J gene: TRBJ1-1
D gene: NA
V gene: TRBV7-9
CDR3 protein: CASSLTIGTGNTEAFF
CDR3 DNA: TGTGCCAGCAGCCTCACGATCGGGACTGGTAACACTGAAGCTTTCTTT

clone size: NA
J gene: TRBJ2-1
D gene: NA
V gene: TRBV6-5
CDR3 protein: CASSVGSGRFF
CDR3 DNA: TGTGCCAGCAGCGTCGGTTCGGGCCGCTTCTTC

clone size: once
J gene: TRBJ2-3
D gene: NA
V gene: TRBV10-1
CDR3 protein: CASSPGGLETDTQYF
CDR3 DNA: TGCGCCAGCAGCCCCGGGGGGCTAGAGACAGATACGCAGTATTTT

clone size: NA
J gene: TRBJ2-2
D gene: NA
V gene: TRBV7-2
CDR3 protein: CASSLGGPRAGELFF
CDR3 DNA: TGTGCCAGCAGCTTAGGAGGGCCCCGTGCCGGGGAGCTGTTTTTT

clone size: NA
J gene: TRBJ2-2
D gene: NA
V gene: TRBV28
CDR3 protein: CASSPARGRTGELFF
CDR3 DNA: TGTGCCAGCAGTCCCGCTCGGGGGCGAACCGGGGAGCTGTTTTTT

clone size: NA
J gene: TRBJ2-7
D gene: TRBD2
V gene: TRBV6-1
CDR3 protein: CASSVRLASYEQYF
CDR3 DNA: TGTGCCAGCAGTGTACGACTAGCAAGCTACGAGCAGTACTTC

clone size: NA
J gene: TRBJ2-7
D gene: NA
V gene: TRBV5-1
CDR3 protein: CASSLGQIYEQYF
CDR3 DNA: TGCGCCAGCAGCTTGGGACAGATCTACGAGCAGTACTTC

clone size: few
J gene: TRBJ1-6
D gene: NA
V gene: TRBV19
CDR3 protein: CASSPDSLGYNSPLHF
CDR3 DNA: TGTGCCAGTAGTCCGGACAGCCTGGGGTATAATTCACCCCTCCACTTT

clone size: NA
J gene: TRBJ1-3
D gene: NA
V gene: TRBV19
CDR3 protein: CASTAQGPGNTIYF
CDR3 DNA: TGTGCCAGTACCGCACAGGGCCCTGGAAACACCATATATTTT

clone size: NA
J gene: TRBJ2-5
D gene: NA
V gene: TRBV5-4
CDR3 protein: CASPGGQKKETQYF
CDR3 DNA: TGTGCCAGCCCCGGGGGCCAAAAAAAAGAGACCCAGTACTTC

clone size: NA
J gene: TRBJ2-2
D gene: TRBD1
V gene: TRBV11-3
CDR3 protein: CASSPRTGKNTGELFF
CDR3 DNA: TGTGCCAGCAGCCCTCGGACAGGAAAGAACACCGGGGAGCTGTTTTTT

clone size: NA
J gene: TRBJ2-1
D gene: NA
V gene: TRBV7-7
CDR3 protein: CASSSAASYNEQFF
CDR3 DNA: TGTGCCAGCAGCTCCGCGGCATCCTACAATGAGCAGTTCTTC

clone size: NA
J gene: TRBJ2-7
D gene: NA
V gene: TRBV7-2
CDR3 protein: CASSLGGPASYEQYF
CDR3 DNA: TGTGCCAGCAGCCTCGGGGGACCGGCCTCCTACGAGCAGTACTTC

clone size: NA
J gene: TRBJ2-1
D gene: TRBD2
V gene: TRBV11-2
CDR3 protein: CASSKFNPGLDTNEQFF
CDR3 DNA: TGTGCCAGCAGCAAGTTTAATCCGGGACTAGATACCAATGAGCAGTTCTTC

clone size: few
J gene: TRBJ1-5
D gene: NA
V gene: TRBV2
CDR3 protein: CASSEAPYSNQPQHF
CDR3 DNA: TGTGCCAGCAGTGAGGCACCATATAGCAATCAGCCCCAGCATTTT

clone size: once
J gene: TRBJ2-1
D gene: TRBD2
V gene: TRBV6-1
CDR3 protein: CASSGNSSGPYNEQFF
CDR3 DNA: TGTGCCAGCAGTGGAAATTCTAGCGGGCCCTACAATGAGCAGTTCTTC

clone size: NA
J gene: TRBJ1-1
D gene: TRBD1
V gene: TRBV28
CDR3 protein: CASSSGQGGPMNTEAFF
CDR3 DNA: TGTGCCAGCAGTTCCGGACAGGGGGGCCCCATGAACACTGAAGCTTTCTTT

clone size: NA
J gene: TRBJ2-1
D gene: TRBD2
V gene: TRBV5-6
CDR3 protein: CASSPTSLPYNEQFF
CDR3 DNA: TGTGCCAGCAGCCCGACTAGCCTACCCTACAATGAGCAGTTCTTC

clone size: NA
J gene: TRBJ2-7
D gene: NA
V gene: TRBV7-9
CDR3 protein: CASSPGQDYVSYEQYF
CDR3 DNA: TGTGCCAGCAGTCCCGGACAGGACTACGTCTCGTACGAGCAGTACTTC

clone size: few
J gene: TRBJ2-7
D gene: NA
V gene: TRBV2
CDR3 protein: CASSVTGAYEQYF
CDR3 DNA: TGTGCCAGCAGCGTCACGGGGGCCTACGAGCAGTACTTC

clone size: NA
J gene: TRBJ2-2
D gene: NA
V gene: TRBV4-1
CDR3 protein: CASSPSDSGSGGELFF
CDR3 DNA: TGCGCCAGCAGCCCCTCGGACAGCGGGTCAGGCGGGGAGCTGTTTTTT

clone size: few
J gene: TRBJ2-2
D gene: NA
V gene: TRBV28
CDR3 protein: CASKGSENTGELFF
CDR3 DNA: TGTGCCAGCAAAGGATCAGAGAACACCGGGGAGCTGTTTTTT

clone size: NA
J gene: TRBJ2-1
D gene: NA
V gene: TRBV28
CDR3 protein: CASSTTDTYNEQFF
CDR3 DNA: TGTGCCAGCAGCACAACGGATACCTACAATGAGCAGTTCTTC

clone size: NA
J gene: TRBJ2-3
D gene: NA
V gene: TRBV6-1
CDR3 protein: CASSEGQFTDTQYF
CDR3 DNA: TGTGCCAGCAGCGAAGGACAATTCACAGATACGCAGTATTTT

clone size: NA
J gene: TRBJ2-5
D gene: TRBD1
V gene: TRBV28
CDR3 protein: CASSLVGTEKTQYF
CDR3 DNA: TGTGCCAGCAGTTTAGTTGGGACAGAAAAGACCCAGTACTTC

clone size: medium-sized
J gene: TRBJ2-7
D gene: NA
V gene: TRBV18
CDR3 protein: CASSPPGSYEQYF
CDR3 DNA: TGTGCCAGCTCACCACCTGGATCCTACGAGCAGTACTTC

clone size: few
J gene: TRBJ2-7
D gene: TRBD1
V gene: TRBV19
CDR3 protein: CASSRNRGPYEQYF
CDR3 DNA: TGTGCCAGTAGTAGAAACAGGGGCCCGTACGAGCAGTACTTC

clone size: NA
J gene: TRBJ2-7
D gene: NA
V gene: TRBV30
CDR3 protein: CAWRKGSGLGAYEQYF
CDR3 DNA: TGTGCCTGGAGGAAAGGGTCTGGGTTGGGAGCCTACGAGCAGTACTTC

clone size: NA
J gene: TRBJ2-7
D gene: TRBD2
V gene: TRBV7-9
CDR3 protein: CASSLVGGPSEQYF
CDR3 DNA: TGTGCCAGCAGTTTGGTGGGAGGGCCCAGCGAGCAGTACTTC

clone size: NA
J gene: TRBJ2-3
D gene: NA
V gene: TRBV2
CDR3 protein: CASSPTPRDTQYF
CDR3 DNA: TGTGCCAGCAGTCCGACACCGCGGGATACGCAGTATTTT

clone size: NA
J gene: TRBJ2-2
D gene: TRBD1
V gene: TRBV6-1
CDR3 protein: CASRGQGTAGELFF
CDR3 DNA: TGTGCCAGCAGGGGACAGGGTACGGCCGGGGAGCTGTTTTTT

clone size: few
J gene: TRBJ1-1
D gene: NA
V gene: TRBV7-9
CDR3 protein: CASTRRDTEAFF
CDR3 DNA: TGTGCCAGCACCCGTCGGGACACTGAAGCTTTCTTT

clone size: NA
J gene: TRBJ2-2
D gene: NA
V gene: TRBV18
CDR3 protein: CASSPLRASGELFF
CDR3 DNA: TGTGCCAGCTCACCCCTCAGGGCTTCTGGGGAGCTGTTTTTT